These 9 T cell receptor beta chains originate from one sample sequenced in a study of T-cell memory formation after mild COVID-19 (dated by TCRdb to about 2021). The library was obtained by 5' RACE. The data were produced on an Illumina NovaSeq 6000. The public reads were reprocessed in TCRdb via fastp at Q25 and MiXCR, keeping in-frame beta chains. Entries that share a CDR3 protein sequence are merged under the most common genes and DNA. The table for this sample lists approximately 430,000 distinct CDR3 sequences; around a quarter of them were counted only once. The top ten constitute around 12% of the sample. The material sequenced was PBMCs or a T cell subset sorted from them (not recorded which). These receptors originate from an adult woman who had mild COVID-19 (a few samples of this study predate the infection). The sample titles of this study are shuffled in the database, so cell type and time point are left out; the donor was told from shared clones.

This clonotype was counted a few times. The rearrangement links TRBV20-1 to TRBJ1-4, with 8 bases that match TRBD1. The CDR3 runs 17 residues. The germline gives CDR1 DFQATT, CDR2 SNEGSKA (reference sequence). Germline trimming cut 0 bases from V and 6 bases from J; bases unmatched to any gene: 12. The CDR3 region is CSARDQKTWTGYEKLFF. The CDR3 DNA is TGCAGTGCTAGAGATCAAAAGACATGGACAGGGTATGAAAAACTGTTTTTT.

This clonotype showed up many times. CDR3 DNA: TGTGCCAGCAGCTTAAGCTTTGGCGGCACAGATACGCAGTATTTT. Protein sequence: CASSLSFGGTDTQYF. The V gene is TRBV7-2, the J gene TRBJ2-3; D call uncertain. Germline V gives CDR1 SGHTA, CDR2 FQGNSA. Trimming stripped 2 bases from V and 1 base from J, with 10 bases between. This CDR3 has 15 residues.

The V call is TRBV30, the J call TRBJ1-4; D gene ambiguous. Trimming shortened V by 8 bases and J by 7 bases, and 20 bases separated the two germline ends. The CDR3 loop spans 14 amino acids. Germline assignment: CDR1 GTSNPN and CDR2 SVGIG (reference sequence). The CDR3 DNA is TGTGCCGGACGCGAGGTTGGTCGAACTGAAAAACTGTTTTTT. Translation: CAGREVGRTEKLFF.

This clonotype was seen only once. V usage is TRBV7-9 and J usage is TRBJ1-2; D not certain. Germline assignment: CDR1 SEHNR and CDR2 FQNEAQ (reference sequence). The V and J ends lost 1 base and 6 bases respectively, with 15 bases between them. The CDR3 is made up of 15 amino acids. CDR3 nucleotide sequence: TGTGCCAGCAGCTTAGGCACGGGGTCCGAGGATGGCTACACCTTC. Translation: CASSLGTGSEDGYTF.

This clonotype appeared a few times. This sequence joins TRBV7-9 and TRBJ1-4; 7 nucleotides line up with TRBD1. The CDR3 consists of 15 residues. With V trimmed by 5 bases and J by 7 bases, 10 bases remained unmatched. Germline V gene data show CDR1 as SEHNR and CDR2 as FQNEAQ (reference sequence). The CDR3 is CASSDTGVLIEKLFF. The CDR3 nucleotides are TGTGCCAGCAGCGATACAGGGGTATTGATTGAAAAACTGTTTTTT.

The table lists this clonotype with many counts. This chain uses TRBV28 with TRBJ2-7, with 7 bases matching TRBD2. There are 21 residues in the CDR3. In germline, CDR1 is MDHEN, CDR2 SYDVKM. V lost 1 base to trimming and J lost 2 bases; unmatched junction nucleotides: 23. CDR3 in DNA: TGTGCCAGCAGTTTATTAAGAGTGACTAGCCAACCGGGGCTCCAAACCTACGAGCAGTACTTC. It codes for CASSLLRVTSQPGLQTYEQYF.

The CDR3 bases are TGTGCCAGTAGTAACGACCTTGGGACAGGGCACACTGAAGCTTTCTTT. This sequence encodes CASSNDLGTGHTEAFF. This chain joins TRBV19 and TRBJ1-1, with 9 bases fitting TRBD1. Trimming at V came to 4 bases and at J to 3 bases, leaving 9 bases not matched to a gene. Germline CDR1 LNHDA, CDR2 SQIVND (reference sequence). The CDR3 extends over 16 amino acids.

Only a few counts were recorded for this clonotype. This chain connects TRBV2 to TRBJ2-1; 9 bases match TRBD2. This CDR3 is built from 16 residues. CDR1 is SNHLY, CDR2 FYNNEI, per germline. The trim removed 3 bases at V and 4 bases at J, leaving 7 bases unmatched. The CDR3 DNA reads TGTGCCAGCAGTGACGCGGGGGGGACTAGATACAATGAGCAGTTCTTC. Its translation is CASSDAGGTRYNEQFF.

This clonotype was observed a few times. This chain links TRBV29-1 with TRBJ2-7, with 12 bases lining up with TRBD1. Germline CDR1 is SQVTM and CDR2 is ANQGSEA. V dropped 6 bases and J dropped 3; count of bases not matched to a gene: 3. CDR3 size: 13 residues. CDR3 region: CSVGDRGLYEQYF. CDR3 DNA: TGCAGCGTCGGGGACAGGGGGCTCTACGAGCAGTACTTC.